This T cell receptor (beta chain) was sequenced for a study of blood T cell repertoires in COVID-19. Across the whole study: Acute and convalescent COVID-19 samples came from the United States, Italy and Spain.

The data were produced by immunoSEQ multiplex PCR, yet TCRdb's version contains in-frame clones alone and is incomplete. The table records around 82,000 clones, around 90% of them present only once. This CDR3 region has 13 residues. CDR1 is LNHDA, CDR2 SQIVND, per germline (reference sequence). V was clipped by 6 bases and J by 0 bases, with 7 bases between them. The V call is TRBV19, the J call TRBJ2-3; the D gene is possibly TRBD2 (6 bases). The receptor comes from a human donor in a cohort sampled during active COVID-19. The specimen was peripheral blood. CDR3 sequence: CASSGSSTDTQYF. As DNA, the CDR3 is TGTGCCAGTAGCGGGAGTAGCACAGATACGCAGTATTTT.